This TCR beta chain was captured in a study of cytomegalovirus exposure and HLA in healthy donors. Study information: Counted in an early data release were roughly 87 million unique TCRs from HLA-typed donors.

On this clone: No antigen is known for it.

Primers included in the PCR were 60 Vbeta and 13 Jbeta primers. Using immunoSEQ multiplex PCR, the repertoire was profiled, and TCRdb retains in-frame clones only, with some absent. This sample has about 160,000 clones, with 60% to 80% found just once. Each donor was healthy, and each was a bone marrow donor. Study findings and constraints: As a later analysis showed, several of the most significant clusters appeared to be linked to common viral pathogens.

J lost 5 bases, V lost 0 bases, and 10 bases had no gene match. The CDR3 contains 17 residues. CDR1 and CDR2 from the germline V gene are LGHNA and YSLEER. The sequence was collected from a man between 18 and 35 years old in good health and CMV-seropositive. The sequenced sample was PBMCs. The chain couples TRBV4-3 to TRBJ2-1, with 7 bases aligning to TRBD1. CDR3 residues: CASSQDSGLGTDNEQFF. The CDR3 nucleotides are TGCGCCAGCAGCCAAGATTCGGGTTTAGGGACAGACAATGAGCAGTTCTTC.